One T cell receptor beta chain is described in this entry. The antigen remains unidentified. Per the germline V gene, CDR1 is MGHDK and CDR2 is SYGVNS. Trimming left V 10 bases short and J 2 bases short, with 24 bases between. CDR3 length: 17 amino acids. Produced via immunoSEQ multiplex PCR; TCRdb's table is partial and in-frame only. In the table there are about 120,000 clones, over 75% of which are singletons. The sample belongs to a study of T cell responses to AZD1222 COVID-19 vaccine. Study overall: Analyses pooled second doses at about 4 or about 12 weeks. Findings and limits, study-wide: Most donors were white British, females outnumbered males, and clonal diversity was possibly underestimated.

The receptor was isolated from an adult in good health. The source was peripheral blood, collected on day 0 of AZD1222 vaccination. The chain recombines TRBV25-1 with TRBJ1-5, with a possible D match to TRBD1 (5 bases). Here the CDR3 reads CANPTAKTPLGNQPQHF. The CDR3 coding sequence is TGTGCCAACCCGACAGCAAAAACACCCTTGGGCAATCAGCCCCAGCATTTT.